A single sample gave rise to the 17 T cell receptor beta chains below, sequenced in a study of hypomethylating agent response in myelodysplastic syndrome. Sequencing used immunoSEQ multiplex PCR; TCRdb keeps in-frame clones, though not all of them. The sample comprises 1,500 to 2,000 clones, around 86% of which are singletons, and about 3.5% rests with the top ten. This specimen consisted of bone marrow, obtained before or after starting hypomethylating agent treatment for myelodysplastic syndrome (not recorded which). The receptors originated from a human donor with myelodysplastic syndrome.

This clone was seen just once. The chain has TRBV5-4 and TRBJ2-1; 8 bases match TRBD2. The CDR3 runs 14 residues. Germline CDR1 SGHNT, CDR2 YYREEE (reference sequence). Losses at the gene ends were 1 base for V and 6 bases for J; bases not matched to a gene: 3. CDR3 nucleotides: TGTGCCAGCAGCTTGTCCGGACTAGCCAATGAGCAGTTCTTC. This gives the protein CASSLSGLANEQFF.

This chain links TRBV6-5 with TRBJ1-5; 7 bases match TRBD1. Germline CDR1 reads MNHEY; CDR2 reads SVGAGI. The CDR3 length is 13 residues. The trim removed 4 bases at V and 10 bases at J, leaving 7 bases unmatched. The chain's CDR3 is CASSLTGNGPQHF. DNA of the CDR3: TGTGCCAGCAGTTTGACAGGGAATGGTCCCCAGCATTTT.

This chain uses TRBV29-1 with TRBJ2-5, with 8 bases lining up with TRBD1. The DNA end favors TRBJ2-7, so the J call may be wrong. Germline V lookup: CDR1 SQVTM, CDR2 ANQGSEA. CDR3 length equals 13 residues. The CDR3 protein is CSVGTGKAYEQYF. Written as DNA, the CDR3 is TGCAGCGTTGGGACAGGGAAGGCCTACGAGCAGTACTTC.

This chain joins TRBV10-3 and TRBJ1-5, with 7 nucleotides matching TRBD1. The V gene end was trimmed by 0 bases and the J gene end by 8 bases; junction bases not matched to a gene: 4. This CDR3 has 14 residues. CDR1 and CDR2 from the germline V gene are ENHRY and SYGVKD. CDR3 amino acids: CAISESTGWEPQHF. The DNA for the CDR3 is TGTGCCATCAGTGAGTCGACAGGGTGGGAGCCCCAGCATTTT.

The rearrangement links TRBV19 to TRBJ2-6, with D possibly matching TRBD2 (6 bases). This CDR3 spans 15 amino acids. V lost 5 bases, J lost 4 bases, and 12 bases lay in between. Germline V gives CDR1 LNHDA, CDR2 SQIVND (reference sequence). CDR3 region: CASSVGGSGANVLTF. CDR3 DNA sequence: TGTGCCAGTAGTGTCGGGGGTTCAGGGGCCAACGTCCTGACTTTC.

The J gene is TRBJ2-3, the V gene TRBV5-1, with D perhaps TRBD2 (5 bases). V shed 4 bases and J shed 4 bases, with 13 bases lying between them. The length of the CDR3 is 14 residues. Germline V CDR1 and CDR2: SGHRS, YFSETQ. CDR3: CASSEGSAADTQYF. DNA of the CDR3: TGCGCCAGCAGCGAGGGTTCGGCGGCAGATACGCAGTATTTT.

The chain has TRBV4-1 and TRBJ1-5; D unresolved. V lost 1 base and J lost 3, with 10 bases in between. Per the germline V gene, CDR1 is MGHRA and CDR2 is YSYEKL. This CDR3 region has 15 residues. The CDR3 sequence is CASSQGRTTNQPQHF. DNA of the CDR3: TGCGCCAGCAGCCAAGGTCGGACTACCAATCAGCCCCAGCATTTT.

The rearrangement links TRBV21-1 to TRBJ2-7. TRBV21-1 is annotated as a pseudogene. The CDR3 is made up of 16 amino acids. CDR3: CASSKVALVRVFEQYF. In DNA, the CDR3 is TGTGCCAGCAGCAAAGTTGCGCTCGTAAGGGTTTTCGAGCAGTACTTC.

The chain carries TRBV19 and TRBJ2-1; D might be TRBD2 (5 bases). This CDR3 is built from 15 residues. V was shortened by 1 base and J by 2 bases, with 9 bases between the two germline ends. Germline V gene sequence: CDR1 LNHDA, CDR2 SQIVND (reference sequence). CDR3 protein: CASSIAGNTYNEQFF. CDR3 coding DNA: TGTGCCAGTAGTATAGCGGGGAACACCTACAATGAGCAGTTCTTC.

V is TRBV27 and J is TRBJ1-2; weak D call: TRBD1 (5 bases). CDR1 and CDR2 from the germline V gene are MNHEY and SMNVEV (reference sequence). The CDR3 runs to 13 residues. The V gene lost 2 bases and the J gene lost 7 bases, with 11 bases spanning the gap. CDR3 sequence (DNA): TGTGCCAGCAGTTTAGGGGCGCGGGGTGGCTACACCTTC. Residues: CASSLGARGGYTF.

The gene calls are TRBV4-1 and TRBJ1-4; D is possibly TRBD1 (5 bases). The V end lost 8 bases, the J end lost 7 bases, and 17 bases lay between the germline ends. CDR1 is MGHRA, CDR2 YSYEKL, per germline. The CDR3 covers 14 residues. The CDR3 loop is CASAPVEGFEKLFF. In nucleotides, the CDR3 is TGCGCCAGCGCCCCGGTGGAGGGGTTTGAAAAACTGTTTTTT.

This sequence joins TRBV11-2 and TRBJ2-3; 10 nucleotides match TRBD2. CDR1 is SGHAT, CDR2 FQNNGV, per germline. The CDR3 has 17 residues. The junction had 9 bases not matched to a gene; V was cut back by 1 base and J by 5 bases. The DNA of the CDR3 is TGTGCCAGCAGCTTAGGGGGCACTAGCGGGACCAAAGATACGCAGTATTTT. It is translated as CASSLGGTSGTKDTQYF.

CDR3 sequence (DNA): TGTGCCAGCAGTCTAGACAGGGGGGTCTACAATGAGCAGTTCTTC. It encodes CASSLDRGVYNEQFF. This chain uses TRBV2 with TRBJ2-1, with TRBD1 matching over 9 bases. With V trimmed by 5 bases and J by 3 bases, 5 bases remained unmatched. The CDR3 totals 15 residues. Germline CDR1 and CDR2: SNHLY and FYNNEI.

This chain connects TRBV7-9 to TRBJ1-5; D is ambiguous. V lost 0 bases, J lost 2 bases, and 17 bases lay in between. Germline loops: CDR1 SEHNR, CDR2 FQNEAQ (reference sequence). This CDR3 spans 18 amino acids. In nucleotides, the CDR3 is TGTGCCAGCAGCTTAGCTGGTACATGGGAAAAGCGCAATCAGCCCCAGCATTTT. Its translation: CASSLAGTWEKRNQPQHF.

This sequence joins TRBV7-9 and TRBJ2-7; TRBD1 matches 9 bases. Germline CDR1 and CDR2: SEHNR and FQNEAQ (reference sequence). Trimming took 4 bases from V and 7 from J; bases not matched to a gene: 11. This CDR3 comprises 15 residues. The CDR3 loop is CASSSKGQGVGEQYF. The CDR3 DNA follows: TGTGCCAGCAGCTCTAAGGGACAGGGAGTCGGAGAGCAGTACTTC.

CDR3 coding DNA: TGTGCCAGCAGCGGGGAGTTCCCCCGAATCGGCGAGCAGTACTTC. Translated: CASSGEFPRIGEQYF. The J gene is TRBJ2-7, the V gene TRBV14; D is possibly TRBD2 (5 bases). This CDR3 is built from 15 residues. Trimming left V 5 bases short and J 6 bases short, with 20 bases between. Germline V gene sequence: CDR1 SGHDN, CDR2 FVKESK.

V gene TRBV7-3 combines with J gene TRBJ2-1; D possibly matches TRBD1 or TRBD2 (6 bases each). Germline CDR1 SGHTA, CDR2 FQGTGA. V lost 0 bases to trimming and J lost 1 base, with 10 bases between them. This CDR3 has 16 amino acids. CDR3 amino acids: CASSLTGGSSYNEQFF. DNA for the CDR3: TGTGCCAGCAGCTTAACAGGGGGGTCTTCCTACAATGAGCAGTTCTTC.